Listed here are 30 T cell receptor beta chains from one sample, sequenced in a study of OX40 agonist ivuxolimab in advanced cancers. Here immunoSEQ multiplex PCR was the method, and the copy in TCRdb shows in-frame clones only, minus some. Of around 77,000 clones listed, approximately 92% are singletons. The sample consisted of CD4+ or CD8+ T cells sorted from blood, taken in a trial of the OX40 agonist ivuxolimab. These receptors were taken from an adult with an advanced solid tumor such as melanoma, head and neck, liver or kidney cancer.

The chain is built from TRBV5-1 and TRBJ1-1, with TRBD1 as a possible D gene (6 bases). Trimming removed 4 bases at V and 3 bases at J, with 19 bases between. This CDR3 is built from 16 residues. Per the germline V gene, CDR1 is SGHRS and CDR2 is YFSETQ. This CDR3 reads CASSPGGGAEDTEAFF. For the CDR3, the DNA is TGCGCCAGCAGCCCAGGTGGGGGGGCCGAGGACACTGAAGCTTTCTTT.

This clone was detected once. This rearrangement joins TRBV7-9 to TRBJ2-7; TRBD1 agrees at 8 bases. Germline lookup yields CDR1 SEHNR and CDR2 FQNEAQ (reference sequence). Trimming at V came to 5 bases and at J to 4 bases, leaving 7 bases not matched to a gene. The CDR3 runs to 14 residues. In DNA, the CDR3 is TGTGCCAGCAGCAAGACAGGGGTCCATTACGAGCAGTACTTC. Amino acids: CASSKTGVHYEQYF.

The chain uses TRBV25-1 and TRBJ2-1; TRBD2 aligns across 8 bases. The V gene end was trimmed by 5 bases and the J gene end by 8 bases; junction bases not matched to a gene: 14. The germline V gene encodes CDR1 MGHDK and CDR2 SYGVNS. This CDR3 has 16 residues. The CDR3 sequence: CASSPWGLVGGDEQFF. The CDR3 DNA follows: TGTGCCAGCAGTCCCTGGGGACTAGTGGGGGGCGATGAGCAGTTCTTC.

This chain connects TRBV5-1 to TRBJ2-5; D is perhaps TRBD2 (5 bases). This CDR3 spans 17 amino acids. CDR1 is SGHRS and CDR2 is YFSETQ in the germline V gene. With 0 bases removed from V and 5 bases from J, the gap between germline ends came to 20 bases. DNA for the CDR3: TGCGCCAGCAGCTTGGCCGGGGTACGGAGCTCCTTGGAGACCCAGTACTTC. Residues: CASSLAGVRSSLETQYF.

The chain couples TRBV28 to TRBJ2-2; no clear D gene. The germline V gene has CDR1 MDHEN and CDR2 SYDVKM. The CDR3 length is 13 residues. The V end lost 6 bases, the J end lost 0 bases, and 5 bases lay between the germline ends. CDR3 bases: TGTGCCAGCAGCTATACGAACACCGGGGAGCTGTTTTTT. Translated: CASSYTNTGELFF. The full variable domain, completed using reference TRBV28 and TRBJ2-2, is DVKVTQSSRYLVKRTGEKVFLECVQDMDHENMFWYRQDPGLGLRLIYFSYDVKMKEKGDIPEGYSVSREKKERFSLILESASTNQTSMYLCASSYTNTGELFFGEGSRLTVL.

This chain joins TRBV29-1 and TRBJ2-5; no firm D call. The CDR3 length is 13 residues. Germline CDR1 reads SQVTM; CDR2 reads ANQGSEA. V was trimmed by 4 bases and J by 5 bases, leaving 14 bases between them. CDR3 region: CSVARAVGETQYF. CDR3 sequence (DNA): TGCAGCGTTGCTCGGGCAGTGGGCGAGACCCAGTACTTC.

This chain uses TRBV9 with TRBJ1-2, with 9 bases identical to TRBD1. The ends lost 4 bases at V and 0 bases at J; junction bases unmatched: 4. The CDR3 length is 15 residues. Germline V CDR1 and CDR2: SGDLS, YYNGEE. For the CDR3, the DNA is TGTGCCAGCAGCCTAGGACAGGGGCCTAACTATGGCTACACCTTC. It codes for CASSLGQGPNYGYTF.

The CDR3 bases are TGCGCCAGCCACGAACCCCTACTAGCGGGGGTACACAATGAGCAGTTCTTC. Translated: CASHEPLLAGVHNEQFF. V and J are TRBV10-1 and TRBJ2-1; 11 bases fit TRBD2. CDR3 length: 17 residues. With V trimmed by 8 bases and J by 5 bases, 14 bases remained unmatched. From germline, CDR1 is WNHNN and CDR2 SYGVQD (reference sequence).

The CDR3 DNA sequence: TGTGCCTGGAGTGTACAAGGGAAGGGTAATGAAAAACTGTTTTTT. Its translation: CAWSVQGKGNEKLFF. The chain is built from TRBV30 and TRBJ1-4, with D uncertain. CDR1 GTSNPN and CDR2 SVGIG come from the germline V gene (reference sequence). The V end lost 0 bases, the J end lost 4 bases, and 12 bases lay between the germline ends. There are 15 residues in the CDR3. The variable domain in full, completed from reference TRBV30 and TRBJ1-4, reads SQTIHQWPATLVQPVGSPLSLECTVEGTSNPNLYWYRQAAGRGLQLLFYSVGIGQISSEVPQNLSASRPQDRQFILSSKKLLLSDSGFYLCAWSVQGKGNEKLFFGSGTQLSVL.

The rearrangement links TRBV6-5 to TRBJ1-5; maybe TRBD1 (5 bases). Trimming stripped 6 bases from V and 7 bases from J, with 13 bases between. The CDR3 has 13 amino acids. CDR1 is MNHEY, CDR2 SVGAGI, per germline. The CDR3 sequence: CASRRGWGQPQHF. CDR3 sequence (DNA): TGTGCCAGCAGGAGGGGATGGGGCCAGCCCCAGCATTTT.

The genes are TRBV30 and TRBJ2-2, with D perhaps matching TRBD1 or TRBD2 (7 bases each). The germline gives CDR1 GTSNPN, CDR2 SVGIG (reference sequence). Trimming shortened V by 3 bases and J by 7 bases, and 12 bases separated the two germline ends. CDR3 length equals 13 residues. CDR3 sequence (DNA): TGTGCCTGGAGGAGCAGGGGGGGCGGGGAGCTGTTTTTT. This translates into CAWRSRGGGELFF.

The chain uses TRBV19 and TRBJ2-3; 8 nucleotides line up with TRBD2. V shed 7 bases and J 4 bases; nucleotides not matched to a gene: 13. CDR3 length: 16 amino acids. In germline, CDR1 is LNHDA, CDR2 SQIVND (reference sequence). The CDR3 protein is CASTGGLGAAADTQYF. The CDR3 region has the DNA TGTGCCAGTACGGGGGGGCTGGGCGCCGCGGCAGATACGCAGTATTTT.

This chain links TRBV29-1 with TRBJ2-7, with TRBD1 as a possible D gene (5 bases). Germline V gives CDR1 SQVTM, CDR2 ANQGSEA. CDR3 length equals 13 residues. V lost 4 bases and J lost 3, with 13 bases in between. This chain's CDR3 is CSVGRESYYEQYF. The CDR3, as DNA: TGCAGCGTTGGCAGGGAATCCTACTACGAGCAGTACTTC.

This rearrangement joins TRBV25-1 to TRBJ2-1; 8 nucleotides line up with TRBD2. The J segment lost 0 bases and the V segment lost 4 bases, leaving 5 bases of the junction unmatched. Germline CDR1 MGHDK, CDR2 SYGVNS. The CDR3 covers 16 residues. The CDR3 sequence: CASSGFGTSSYNEQFF. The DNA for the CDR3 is TGTGCCAGCAGTGGATTCGGGACTAGCTCCTACAATGAGCAGTTCTTC. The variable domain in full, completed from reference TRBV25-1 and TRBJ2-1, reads EADIYQTPRYLVIGTGKKITLECSQTMGHDKMYWYQQDPGMELHLIHYSYGVNSTEKGDLSSESTVSRIRTEHFPLTLESARPSHTSQYLCASSGFGTSSYNEQFFGPGTRLTVL.

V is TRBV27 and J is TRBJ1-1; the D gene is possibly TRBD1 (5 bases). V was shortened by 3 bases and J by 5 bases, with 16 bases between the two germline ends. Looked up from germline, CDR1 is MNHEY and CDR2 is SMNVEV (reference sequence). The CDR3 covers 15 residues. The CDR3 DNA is TGTGCCAGCAGTTTTTCGGGGACCGGGAGGACTGAAGCTTTCTTT. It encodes CASSFSGTGRTEAFF.

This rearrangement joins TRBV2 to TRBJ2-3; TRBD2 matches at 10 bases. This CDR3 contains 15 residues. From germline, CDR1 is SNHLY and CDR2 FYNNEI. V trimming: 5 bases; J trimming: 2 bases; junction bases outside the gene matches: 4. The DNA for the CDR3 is TGTGCCAGCAGTCCTACTAGCGGGAACACAGATACGCAGTATTTT. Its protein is CASSPTSGNTDTQYF.

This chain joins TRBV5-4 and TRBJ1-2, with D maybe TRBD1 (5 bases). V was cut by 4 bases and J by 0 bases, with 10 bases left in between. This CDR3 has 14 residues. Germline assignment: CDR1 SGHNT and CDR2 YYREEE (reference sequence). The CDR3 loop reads CASSVDTTNYGYTF. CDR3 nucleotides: TGTGCCAGCAGCGTGGACACAACTAACTATGGCTACACCTTC. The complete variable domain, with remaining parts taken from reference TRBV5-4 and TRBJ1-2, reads ETGVTQSPTHLIKTRGQQVTLRCSSQSGHNTVSWYQQALGQGPQFIFQYYREEENGRGNFPPRFSGLQFPNYSSELNVNALELDDSALYLCASSVDTTNYGYTFGSGTRLTVV.

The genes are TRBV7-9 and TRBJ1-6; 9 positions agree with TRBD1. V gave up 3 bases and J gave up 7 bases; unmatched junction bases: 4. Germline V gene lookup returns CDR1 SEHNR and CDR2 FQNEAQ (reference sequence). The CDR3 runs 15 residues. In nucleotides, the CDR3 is TGTGCCAGCAGCTTGGCACAGGGGGCGAATTCACCCCTCCACTTT. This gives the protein CASSLAQGANSPLHF.

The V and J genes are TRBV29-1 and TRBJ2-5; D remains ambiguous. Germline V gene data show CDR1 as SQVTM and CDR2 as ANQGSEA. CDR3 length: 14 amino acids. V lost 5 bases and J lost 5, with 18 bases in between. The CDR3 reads CSVLPQAMGETQYF. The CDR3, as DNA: TGCAGCGTTCTGCCTCAGGCGATGGGGGAGACCCAGTACTTC.

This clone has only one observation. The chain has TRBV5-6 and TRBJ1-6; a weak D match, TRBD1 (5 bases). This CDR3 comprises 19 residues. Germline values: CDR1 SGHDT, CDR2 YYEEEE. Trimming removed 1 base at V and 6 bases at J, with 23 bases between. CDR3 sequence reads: CASSLLGQGGWVRNSPLHF. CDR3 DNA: TGTGCCAGCAGCTTGCTTGGGCAGGGAGGGTGGGTTCGTAATTCACCCCTCCACTTT.

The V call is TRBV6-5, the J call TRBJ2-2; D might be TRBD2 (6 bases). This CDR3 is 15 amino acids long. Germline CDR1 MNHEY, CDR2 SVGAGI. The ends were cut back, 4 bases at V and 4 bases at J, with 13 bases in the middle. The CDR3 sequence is CASSSPTRSTGELFF. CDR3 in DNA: TGTGCCAGCAGTTCACCGACTAGATCCACCGGGGAGCTGTTTTTT.

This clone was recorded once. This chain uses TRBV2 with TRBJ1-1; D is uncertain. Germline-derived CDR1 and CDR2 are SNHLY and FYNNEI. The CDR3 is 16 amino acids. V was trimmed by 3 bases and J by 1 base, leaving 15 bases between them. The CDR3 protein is CASSDTGINWNTEAFF. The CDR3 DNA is TGTGCCAGCAGTGATACTGGGATAAATTGGAACACTGAAGCTTTCTTT.

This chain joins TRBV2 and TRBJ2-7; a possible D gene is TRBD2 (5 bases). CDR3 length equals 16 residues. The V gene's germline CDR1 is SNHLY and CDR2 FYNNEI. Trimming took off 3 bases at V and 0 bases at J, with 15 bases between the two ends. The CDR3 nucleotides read TGTGCCAGCAGTGAGATGGGGAGTCTTAGCTCCTACGAGCAGTACTTC. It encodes CASSEMGSLSSYEQYF.

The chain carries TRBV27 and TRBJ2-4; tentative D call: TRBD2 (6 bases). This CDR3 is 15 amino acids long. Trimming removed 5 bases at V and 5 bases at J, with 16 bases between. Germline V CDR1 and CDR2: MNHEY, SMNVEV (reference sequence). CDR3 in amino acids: CASSPHPGTENIQYF. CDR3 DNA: TGTGCCAGCAGTCCCCACCCCGGGACTGAAAACATTCAGTACTTC.

The CDR3 loop is CASSLDGINEQFF. CDR3 sequence (DNA): TGCGCCAGCAGCTTGGACGGTATCAATGAGCAGTTCTTC. The chain has TRBV5-1 and TRBJ2-1; D unclear. Trimming stripped 0 bases from V and 6 bases from J, with 7 bases between. There are 13 residues in the CDR3. Per germline, CDR1 SGHRS and CDR2 YFSETQ.

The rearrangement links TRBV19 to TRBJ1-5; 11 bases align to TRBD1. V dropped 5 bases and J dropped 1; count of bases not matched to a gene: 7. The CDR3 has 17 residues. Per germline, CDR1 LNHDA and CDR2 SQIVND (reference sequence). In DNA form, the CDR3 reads TGTGCCAGTAGTGCCCGGGACAGGGGGTCGAGCAATCAGCCCCAGCATTTT. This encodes CASSARDRGSSNQPQHF.

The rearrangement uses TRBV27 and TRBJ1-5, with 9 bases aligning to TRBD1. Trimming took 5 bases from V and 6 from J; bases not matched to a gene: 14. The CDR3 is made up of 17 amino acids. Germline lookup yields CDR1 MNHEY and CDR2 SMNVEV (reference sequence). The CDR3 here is CASSQGQGAPRVQPQHF. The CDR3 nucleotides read TGTGCCAGCAGTCAGGGACAGGGTGCACCCCGTGTTCAGCCCCAGCATTTT.

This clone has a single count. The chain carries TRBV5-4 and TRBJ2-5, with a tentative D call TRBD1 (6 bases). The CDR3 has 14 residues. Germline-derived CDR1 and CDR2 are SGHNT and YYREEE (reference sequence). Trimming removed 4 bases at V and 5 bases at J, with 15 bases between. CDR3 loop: CASSDRTAEETQYF. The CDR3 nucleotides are TGTGCCAGCAGCGATCGGACAGCGGAGGAGACCCAGTACTTC.

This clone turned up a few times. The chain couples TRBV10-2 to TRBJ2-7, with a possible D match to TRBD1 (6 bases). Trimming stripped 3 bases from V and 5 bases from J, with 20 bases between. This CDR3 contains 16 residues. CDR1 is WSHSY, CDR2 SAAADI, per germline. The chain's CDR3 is CASSDPDDRPWDEQYF. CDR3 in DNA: TGCGCCAGCAGTGACCCCGATGACAGGCCCTGGGACGAGCAGTACTTC.

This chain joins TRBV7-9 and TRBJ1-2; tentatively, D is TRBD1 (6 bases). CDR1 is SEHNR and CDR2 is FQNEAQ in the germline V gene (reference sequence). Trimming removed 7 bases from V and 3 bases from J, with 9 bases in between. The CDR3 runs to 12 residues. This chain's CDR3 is CASTPGDYGYTF. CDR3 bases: TGTGCCAGCACCCCAGGGGACTATGGCTACACCTTC.